One sample yielded the 13 T cell receptor beta chains listed below, sequenced in a study of Graves' ophthalmopathy and Graves' hyperthyroidism. RNA transcripts were the source from which TCR beta CDR3 regions were amplified. First-round RT-PCR with HTBI primers preceded a second-round multiplex PCR. TCRdb ran MiXCR on the multiplex PCR reads and lists one entry per CDR3 protein. The sample consists of about 370,000 distinct CDR3 sequences, about 18% of them appearing once. Sequenced input: peripheral blood. These receptors were collected from an adult woman with stable Graves' hyperthyroidism.

In this sample, this clonotype turned up many times. The rearrangement uses TRBV27 and TRBJ1-2, with no clear D. Deletions cut 2 bases from V and 4 bases from J, with 20 bases between. The CDR3 loop spans 17 amino acids. CDR1 is MNHEY, CDR2 SMNVEV, per germline (reference sequence). The chain's CDR3 is CASSLRFSGPLSYGYTF. DNA for the CDR3: TGTGCCAGCAGTTTAAGGTTCAGTGGTCCGCTATCCTATGGCTACACCTTC.

This clonotype was recorded many times. The chain recombines TRBV10-3 with TRBJ2-4; 9 nucleotides match TRBD1. The CDR3 length is 15 residues. Losses at the gene ends were 2 bases for V and 6 bases for J; bases not matched to a gene: 5. The germline CDR1 and CDR2 sequences are ENHRY and SYGVKD. Written as DNA, the CDR3 is TGTGCCATCAGTGAGGGGACAGGGCCCGCAAACATTCAGTACTTC. Its protein product is CAISEGTGPANIQYF.

This clonotype came up many times. This chain uses TRBV6-1 with TRBJ1-1; D possibly corresponds to TRBD1 (5 bases). V lost 6 bases and J lost 3, with 14 bases in between. The CDR3 is 14 amino acids. Germline values: CDR1 MNHNS, CDR2 SASEGT. CDR3 amino acids: CASRRSGGDTEAFF. The CDR3 DNA sequence: TGTGCCAGCAGAAGGTCGGGGGGGGACACTGAAGCTTTCTTT.

The sample holds many counts of this clonotype. The rearrangement links TRBV7-8 to TRBJ2-7, with D perhaps TRBD1 (6 bases). CDR3 length: 11 residues. The V end was cut by 6 bases, the J end by 9 bases, with 12 bases between. CDR1 is SGHVS and CDR2 is FQNEAQ in the germline V gene. The CDR3: CASRLGTWQYF. For the CDR3, the DNA is TGTGCCAGCAGATTGGGGACATGGCAGTACTTC. Together with reference TRBV7-8 and TRBJ2-7, the CDR3 gives the full variable domain: GAGVSQSPRYKVAKRGQDVALRCDPISGHVSLFWYQQALGQGPEFLTYFQNEAQLDKSGLPSDRFFAERPEGSVSTLKIQRTQQEDSAVYLCASRLGTWQYFGPGTRLTVT.

This clonotype appeared many times. The V and J genes are TRBV7-2 and TRBJ1-1; 8 nucleotides line up with TRBD1. The germline CDR1 and CDR2 sequences are SGHTA and FQGNSA. The V segment lost 4 bases and the J segment 1 base; nucleotides outside the gene matches: 5. The CDR3 loop spans 15 amino acids. The CDR3 loop reads CASSYQTGENTEAFF. DNA of the CDR3: TGTGCCAGCAGCTACCAGACAGGGGAGAACACTGAAGCTTTCTTT.

This clonotype was seen many times. The V call is TRBV4-2, the J call TRBJ2-7; perhaps TRBD2 as D (7 bases). Trimming shortened V by 0 bases and J by 0 bases, and 15 bases separated the two germline ends. CDR1 and CDR2 (germline): LGHNA, YNFKEQ. This CDR3 comprises 17 residues. The CDR3 region has the DNA TGTGCCAGCAGCCAAGAGGGAGGGGGAATCGCCTCCTACGAGCAGTACTTC. Protein product: CASSQEGGGIASYEQYF.

V and J are TRBV27 and TRBJ2-5, with TRBD2 matching over 12 bases. Trimming took 2 bases from V and 5 from J; bases not matched to a gene: 6. The V gene's germline CDR1 is MNHEY and CDR2 SMNVEV (reference sequence). The CDR3 length is 16 residues. CDR3 residues: CASSLITSGGPETQYF. The CDR3 nucleotides are TGTGCCAGCAGTTTAATCACTAGCGGGGGGCCGGAGACCCAGTACTTC.

This clonotype was detected ten times or more. V usage is TRBV20-1 and J usage is TRBJ1-6; perhaps TRBD1 as D (5 bases). CDR3 length equals 15 residues. V shed 0 bases and J shed 8 bases, with 14 bases lying between them. CDR1 and CDR2 from the germline V gene are DFQATT and SNEGSKA (reference sequence). As DNA, the CDR3 is TGCAGTGCTAGAGACCCCCGAGGAGGGGATTCACCCCTCCACTTT. Translated: CSARDPRGGDSPLHF.

This clonotype has a count of ten or more. This chain links TRBV5-1 with TRBJ2-2, with D maybe TRBD1 (6 bases). CDR1 SGHRS and CDR2 YFSETQ come from the germline V gene. Trimming pared 4 bases from V and 1 base from J, leaving 8 bases between. This CDR3 has 14 amino acids. The CDR3 is CASSATGNTGELFF. The DNA for the CDR3 is TGCGCCAGCAGCGCGACAGGGAACACCGGGGAGCTGTTTTTT.

This clonotype was seen repeatedly, ten times or more. V gene TRBV4-1 combines with J gene TRBJ2-7; 7 nucleotides align to TRBD2. V was clipped by 4 bases and J by 3 bases; unmatched bases: 6. CDR3 size: 14 residues. CDR1 is MGHRA and CDR2 is YSYEKL in the germline V gene. CDR3 bases: TGCGCCAGCAGCCGGACTAGTCAGAACTACGAGCAGTACTTC. As protein: CASSRTSQNYEQYF.

The chain combines TRBV11-2 with TRBJ2-5, with 9 bases matching TRBD1. With V trimmed by 5 bases and J by 14 bases, 18 bases remained unmatched. CDR3 length: 15 residues. Germline V gene sequence: CDR1 SGHAT, CDR2 FQNNGV. This CDR3 is CASSPRGQGYDKKYF. The CDR3 coding sequence is TGTGCCAGCAGCCCGCGGGGACAGGGTTACGACAAAAAATACTTC.

This chain connects TRBV24-1 to TRBJ2-2; D may be TRBD1 or TRBD2 (5 bases each). Germline V CDR1 and CDR2: KGHDR, SFDVKD. There are 17 residues in the CDR3. V was clipped by 0 bases and J by 4 bases, with 14 bases between them. The CDR3 bases are TGTGCCACCAGTGATTTGGGTGCCGGGACGGGCACCGGGGAGCTGTTTTTT. This gives the protein CATSDLGAGTGTGELFF.

This clonotype was seen at least ten times. CDR3 protein: CASSFFYVDSNQPQHF. In DNA, the CDR3 is TGTGCCAGCAGCTTCTTCTATGTTGATAGCAATCAGCCCCAGCATTTT. This chain uses TRBV7-2 with TRBJ1-5; D is ambiguous. Trimming left V 3 bases short and J 0 bases short, with 12 bases between. CDR3 size: 16 residues. Germline CDR1 is SGHTA and CDR2 is FQGNSA.